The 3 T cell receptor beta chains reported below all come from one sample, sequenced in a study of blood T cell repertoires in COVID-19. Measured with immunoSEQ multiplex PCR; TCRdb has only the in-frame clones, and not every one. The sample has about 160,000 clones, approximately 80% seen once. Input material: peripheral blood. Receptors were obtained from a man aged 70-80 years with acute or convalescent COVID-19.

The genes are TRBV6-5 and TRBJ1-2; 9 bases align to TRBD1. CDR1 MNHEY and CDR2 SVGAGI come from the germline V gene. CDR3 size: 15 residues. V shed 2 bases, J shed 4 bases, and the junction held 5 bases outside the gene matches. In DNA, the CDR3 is TGTGCCAGCAGTTACCGGGGACAGGGCACCTATGGCTACACCTTC. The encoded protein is CASSYRGQGTYGYTF.

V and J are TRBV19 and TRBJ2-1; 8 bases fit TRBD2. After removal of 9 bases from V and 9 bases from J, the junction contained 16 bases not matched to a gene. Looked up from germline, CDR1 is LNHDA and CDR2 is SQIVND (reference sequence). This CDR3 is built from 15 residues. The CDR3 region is CASNPGEAGAGEQFF. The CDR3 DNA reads TGTGCCAGCAATCCGGGGGAAGCGGGAGCGGGTGAGCAGTTCTTC.

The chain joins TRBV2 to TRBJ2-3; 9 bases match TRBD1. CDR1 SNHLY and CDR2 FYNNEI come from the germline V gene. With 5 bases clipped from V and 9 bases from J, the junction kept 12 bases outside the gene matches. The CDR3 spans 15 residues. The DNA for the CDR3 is TGTGCCAGCAGTATACGGGACAGGGCCGAGGGGACGCAGTATTTT. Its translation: CASSIRDRAEGTQYF. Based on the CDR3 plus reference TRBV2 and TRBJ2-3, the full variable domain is EPEVTQTPSHQVTQMGQEVILRCVPISNHLYFYWYRQILGQKVEFLVSFYNNEISEKSEIFDDQFSVERPDGSNFTLKIRSTKLEDSAMYFCASSIRDRAEGTQYFGPGTRLTVL.